The clone carrying this T cell receptor (beta chain) was observed a handful of times. Its cognate antigen is unknown. The ends were cut back, 0 bases at V and 8 bases at J, with 8 bases in the middle. From germline, CDR1 is SGHRS and CDR2 YFSETQ. The CDR3 extends over 12 amino acids. This entry comes from a study of response to subunit inactivated influenza vaccine. Whole-study findings and limits: The authors suggested that few new T cells are recruited per seasonal influenza vaccination.

Each CDR3 protein is one row after TCRdb ran MiXCR on the RT-PCR reads. Found here are just under 550,000 distinct CDR3 sequences, approximately 24% of them singletons; the top ten hold 2.5% to 3%. A further study also used this sample, focusing on T cells expressing NK-cell markers. That work contributes: The TCR beta cDNA came from 5'RACE template switching with UMIs. Sorted CD3+CD56-NKG2C+, CD3+CD56+NKG2C- and CD3+CD56+NKG2C+ T cells were the source of the TCR beta repertoires. It remained uncertain whether the expanded NKG2C+ T cell clones were specific for HCMV antigens.

The rearrangement links TRBV5-1 to TRBJ1-1; unclear D gene. Sample: CD4+ T cells sorted from PBMCs, taken 11 to 12 days after vaccination. The source of this sequence is a man in his fifties or sixties who received an inactivated influenza vaccine. The CDR3, as DNA: TGCGCCAGCAGCTTGGAAGGCAGAGAAGCTTTCTTT. It encodes CASSLEGREAFF.